This T cell receptor beta chain appears in the sequencing data of a study of human CD8 memory T cell subsets. This clonotype is deemed medium-sized (0.01 to 0.1%) by its frequency. From duplicate vials of fewer than 160,000 sorted CD8+ T cells per subset, RNA was isolated. It was UMI-labeled 5' RACE by which the TCR beta libraries were made. Each CDR3 protein gets one entry in TCRdb, which reprocessed the 5' RACE reads and gives no DNA. The ten top clones account for more than 20%, within a sample of about 4,900 distinct CDR3 sequences. The CDR3 consists of 15 residues. The germline gives CDR1 MRHNA, CDR2 SNTAGT.

The sequenced sample consisted of CD8+ effector memory T cells (TEM) sorted from PBMCs. Subset of the sample: effector memory CD8 T cells, CCR7- CD45RO+ CD95+. This sequence was found in a human donor in good health. This chain connects TRBV6-4 to TRBJ2-3; the D gene TCRdb calls, TRBD2, cannot be checked with no DNA. The CDR3 here is CASSETSGGTDTQYF.